Listed below are T cell receptor beta chains from one sample, sequenced in a study of blood T cell repertoires in COVID-19. Profiled with immunoSEQ multiplex PCR; TCRdb holds only in-frame clones, not every one. This table holds approximately 120,000 clones, approximately 82% found once. The sample taken for sequencing was peripheral blood. These receptors were collected from an older woman with acute or convalescent COVID-19. Each CDR3 is given with its conserved first and last residue. The order of the fields is clone size, D gene, J gene, V gene, CDR3 protein, CDR3 DNA. The D gene is left open where the match is weak. A clone size is listed for some rows: how often the clone was seen (once, few, many), or a class if it is expanded.

-,TRBD1,TRBJ2-1,TRBV7-2,CASSLDRAEQFF,TGTGCCAGCAGCTTGGACAGGGCTGAGCAGTTCTTC
few,-,TRBJ1-1,TRBV4-1,CASRGPTVNTEAFF,TGCGCCAGCAGGGGGCCGACAGTGAACACTGAAGCTTTCTTT
-,-,TRBJ1-4,TRBV28,CASSSPRSRNEKLFF,TGTGCCAGCAGTTCCCCCCGCAGCAGGAATGAAAAACTGTTTTTT
once,TRBD1,TRBJ1-1,TRBV5-1,CASSQRQGSNTEAFF,TGCGCCAGCAGCCAAAGACAGGGGTCTAACACTGAAGCTTTCTTT
few,-,TRBJ2-2,TRBV7-3,CASSQLGGWTGELFF,TGTGCCAGCAGCCAACTAGGGGGTTGGACCGGGGAGCTGTTTTTT
-,TRBD1,TRBJ1-4,TRBV25-1,CASSDRGGGEKLFF,TGTGCCAGCAGCGACAGGGGGGGTGGTGAAAAACTGTTTTTT
-,-,TRBJ1-3,TRBV6-5,CASIEGNSGNTIYF,TGTGCCAGCATCGAGGGTAATTCTGGAAACACCATATATTTT
-,-,TRBJ1-1,TRBV12-3/TRBV12-4,CASNSGSNTEAFF,TGTGCCAGCAATTCAGGATCCAACACTGAAGCTTTCTTT
-,-,TRBJ1-4,TRBV5-4,CASSLGHNEKLFF,TGTGCCAGCAGCTTGGGGCATAATGAAAAACTGTTTTTT
once,-,TRBJ1-1,TRBV10-3,CAISGTGGNTEAFF,TGTGCCATCAGTGGCACGGGGGGAAACACTGAAGCTTTCTTT
-,-,TRBJ2-3,TRBV14,CASSQDRASAQYF,TGTGCCAGCAGCCAAGACCGTGCTAGCGCGCAGTATTTT
-,TRBD2,TRBJ2-2,TRBV27,CASSWSSGHGELFF,TGTGCCAGCAGTTGGTCTAGCGGGCACGGGGAGCTGTTTTTT
-,TRBD2,TRBJ2-3,TRBV29-1,CSTSENSDTQYF,TGCAGCACTAGCGAGAACTCAGATACGCAGTATTTT
-,TRBD2,TRBJ2-1,TRBV28,CASSLPAGGVNEQFF,TGTGCCAGCAGTTTACCGGCGGGAGGTGTCAATGAGCAGTTCTTC
-,-,TRBJ1-1,TRBV18,CASSPRGGLEAFF,TGTGCCAGCTCACCACGGGGGGGCCTTGAAGCTTTCTTT
-,TRBD1,TRBJ1-6,TRBV7-9,CASSYSGTGSPPLHF,TGTGCCAGCAGCTACTCCGGGACAGGGAGTCCACCCCTCCACTTT
few,-,TRBJ2-2,TRBV7-2,CASSLEGTNTGELFF,TGTGCCAGCAGCTTAGAAGGGACTAACACCGGGGAGCTGTTTTTT
-,TRBD1,TRBJ1-2,TRBV3-1/TRBV3-2,CASRPGGGSYTF,TGTGCCAGCAGACCAGGGGGTGGTAGCTACACCTTC
-,-,TRBJ2-3,TRBV7-2,CASSLWGDSTDTQYF,TGTGCCAGCAGCTTATGGGGAGACAGCACAGATACGCAGTATTTT
-,-,TRBJ1-3,TRBV4-1,CASSQVVIGNTIYF,TGCGCCAGCAGCCAAGTAGTAATTGGAAACACCATATATTTT
once,-,TRBJ2-7,TRBV30,CAWSGADPSYEQYF,TGTGCCTGGAGTGGGGCAGATCCCTCCTACGAGCAGTACTTC
-,-,TRBJ2-6,TRBV19,CASSIAGKSNSGANVLTF,TGTGCCAGTAGTATTGCAGGGAAAAGTAACTCTGGGGCCAACGTCCTGACTTTC
-,-,TRBJ2-1,TRBV29-1,CSVANAIEQFF,TGCAGCGTTGCGAACGCGATTGAGCAGTTCTTC
few,-,TRBJ2-1,TRBV6-4,CASSDAASSYNEQFF,TGTGCCAGCAGTGACGCGGCCAGCTCCTACAATGAGCAGTTCTTC
few,-,TRBJ1-4,TRBV3-1/TRBV3-2,CASSQGSGATNEKLFF,TGTGCCAGCAGCCAAGGGTCGGGGGCAACTAATGAAAAACTGTTTTTT
-,-,TRBJ1-1,TRBV12-3/TRBV12-4,CASSLIPQTEAFF,TGTGCCAGCAGCCTTATCCCTCAGACTGAAGCTTTCTTT
-,-,TRBJ2-3,TRBV28,CASSPTTATDTQYF,TGTGCCAGCAGCCCTACGACAGCCACAGATACGCAGTATTTT
-,-,TRBJ2-7,TRBV24-1,CAAGSTAYEQYF,TGTGCCGCAGGGTCCACCGCCTACGAGCAGTACTTC
-,TRBD1,TRBJ2-7,TRBV19,CASSRDRDSYEQYF,TGTGCCAGTAGCCGGGACAGAGACTCCTACGAGCAGTACTTC
-,TRBD2,TRBJ2-1,TRBV28,CASSSTTTLAGTYNEQFF,TGTGCCAGCAGTTCCACCACCACACTAGCGGGAACCTACAATGAGCAGTTCTTC
-,-,TRBJ1-1,TRBV10-3,CAISALRGTTEAFF,TGTGCCATCAGTGCCTTGAGGGGGACCACTGAAGCTTTCTTT
few,TRBD2,TRBJ2-3,TRBV7-3,CASSSQRGWERSTDTQYF,TGTGCCAGCAGCTCACAGCGGGGGTGGGAGAGGAGCACAGATACGCAGTATTTT
few,TRBD1,TRBJ1-2,TRBV13,CASRLRTGEGYTF,TGTGCCAGCAGATTAAGGACAGGGGAAGGCTACACCTTC
-,TRBD2,TRBJ2-3,TRBV6-2/TRBV6-3,CASSLGLAGVDTQYF,TGTGCCAGCAGCCTGGGACTAGCGGGAGTCGATACGCAGTATTTT
-,TRBD1,TRBJ1-2,TRBV27,CASRTLAGTGFYGYTF,TGTGCCAGCAGGACCCTCGCCGGGACAGGGTTTTATGGCTACACCTTC
once,TRBD1,TRBJ1-6,TRBV3-1/TRBV3-2,CASSQRTGGQSPLHF,TGTGCCAGCAGCCAACGGACAGGGGGGCAATCACCCCTCCACTTT
once,-,TRBJ1-6,TRBV19,CASSKQPYNSPLHF,TGTGCCAGTAGTAAACAACCGTATAATTCACCCCTCCACTTT
-,-,TRBJ1-5,TRBV7-9,CASSLINQPQHF,TGTGCCAGCAGCCTAATAAATCAGCCCCAGCATTTT
-,-,TRBJ1-5,TRBV28,CASISTQYLEPQHF,TGTGCCAGCATATCCACACAGTACCTCGAGCCCCAGCATTTT
-,-,TRBJ1-3,TRBV7-8,CASSIKTGSGNTIYF,TGTGCCAGCAGCATTAAGACAGGCTCTGGAAACACCATATATTTT
-,TRBD2,TRBJ2-1,TRBV28,CASSLAGVRNEQFF,TGTGCCAGCAGTCTAGCGGGAGTAAGGAATGAGCAGTTCTTC
-,TRBD1,TRBJ2-2,TRBV9,CASSAQGAGELFF,TGTGCCAGCAGCGCACAGGGGGCCGGGGAGCTGTTTTTT
-,TRBD1,TRBJ2-1,TRBV18,CAGTPQGAYNEQFF,TGTGCCGGGACTCCACAGGGGGCGTACAATGAGCAGTTCTTC
-,TRBD1,TRBJ2-7,TRBV5-4,CASSPRQGIHEQYF,TGTGCCAGCAGCCCTCGACAGGGTATCCACGAGCAGTACTTC
-,TRBD1,TRBJ1-2,TRBV11-2,CASSRLTGLRLHGYTF,TGTGCCAGCAGCCGATTGACAGGGCTGAGGTTACATGGCTACACCTTC
-,-,TRBJ2-3,TRBV5-1,CASSQGQSTDTQYF,TGCGCCAGCAGCCAAGGACAGAGCACAGATACGCAGTATTTT
-,-,TRBJ2-5,TRBV5-1,CASSLGLAGGETQYF,TGCGCCAGCAGCTTGGGGCTAGCAGGAGGAGAGACCCAGTACTTC
-,-,TRBJ2-5,TRBV7-9,CASSLGRGLIETQYF,TGTGCCAGCAGCTTAGGGAGGGGGCTGATAGAGACCCAGTACTTC
-,-,TRBJ1-4,TRBV2,CASSAEDSRGEKLFF,TGTGCCAGCAGTGCCGAGGACAGCCGAGGGGAAAAACTGTTTTTT
-,-,TRBJ1-5,TRBV28,CASSPAGNNQPQHF,TGTGCCAGCAGCCCGGCAGGGAATAATCAGCCCCAGCATTTT
-,TRBD2,TRBJ2-3,TRBV9,CASSVEVAGGTDTQYF,TGTGCCAGCAGCGTAGAAGTAGCGGGGGGAACAGATACGCAGTATTTT